This TCR beta chain is drawn from a study of cytomegalovirus exposure and HLA in healthy donors (dated by TCRdb to 2015 to 2018). In terms of the full investigation: An earlier analysis of 587 of the donors reported 250 to 300 Gb of sequence data and some 100 million unique TCR beta sequences from roughly 180 million T cells. To study patterns of TCR occurrence, a later analysis re-analyzed previously published TCR beta repertoires from 700 or so donors and added high-resolution HLA genotyping. The number of donors typed differed by locus, with 629-630 for A, B, C, DRB1 and DQB1, 522 for DQA1, 606 for DPA1, and around 450 for DPB1. Donor age, sex, ethnicity and CMV serostatus were collected together with the repertoire data. The study was designed to test whether signatures of past pathogen exposure could be identified by cataloging public T cell receptors. Because of strong linkage in the cohort, roughly five DR-DQ haplotypes were treated as single units for association and clustering. Genome-wide SNP genotypes for about three fifths of the roughly 700 donors were used in a later genetic analysis, which treated that subset as a discovery cohort. The study profiled the T cell repertoires of fewer than 850 subjects by immunosequencing and related them to cytomegalovirus serostatus. Of the 300 to 500 genotyped donors, less than 90% were placed in the genetic ancestry cluster associated with self-reported Caucasian donors. Class I and class II HLA loci were covered by the typing at four-digit resolution. Rather than drawing on any new phenotypic data, the later analysis identified candidate immune exposures from TCR beta sequences and the way those sequences occurred across donors. An early release that covered about 600 HLA-typed donors contained 300 to 350 gigabases of sequencing data and 85 million to 100 million unique TCR sequences. A separate validation cohort of 100 to 150 different subjects was used in addition to the roughly 670-subject first cohort. On average, around 200,000 unique TCR beta nucleotide sequences were sequenced per donor among roughly 430 genotyped donors of the cohort, with 15% to 20% of those sequences being non-productive. To decide whether each TCR beta V gene segment behaved as functional or pseudogenic, an earlier analysis of some 600 of the donors relied on high-throughput TCR beta sequencing. To predict cytomegalovirus infection status, the study brought together high-throughput TCR immunosequencing, statistical association of individual TCRs with disease status, and machine learning. All discovery cohort repertoires had been generated on a single sequencing platform. Broader findings and caveats from the paper: HLA typing was unavailable for some donors at each locus, so association tests used only the typed subset. The authors suggested that the approach could potentially be extended to other disease states and immunological phenotypes. In a later genetic analysis, a missense DCLRE1C variant was associated with V-gene and J-gene trimming of TCR beta chains, and the association was replicated in an independent cohort. When HLA alleles, especially DR and DQ, strongly co-occurred, attributing TCR associations to individual alleles was difficult. A later analysis found that most CMV-associated TCR beta chains appeared HLA-restricted, with HLA associations seemingly driven largely by CMV exposure. A further reported finding was that TCR beta sequences accurately predicted the HLA-A and HLA-B alleles for most subjects in the first cohort. In both the original and validation cohorts, the classifier was reported to diagnose cytomegalovirus status with high specificity and sensitivity. The cohort was sequenced for TCR beta chains only, and without alpha or paired-chain data the features that could be detected were limited. Because the 87-base-pair reads could not distinguish some IMGT-functional V segments, including TRBV6-2 and TRBV6-3, those segments were excluded. While some public TCRs were present in many individuals, most TCR sequences turned up only very rarely across donors. For the cohort, immune exposure information was limited to CMV serostatus. A later genetic analysis reported fewer N-insertions in productive TCRs among donors in an Asian-associated ancestry cluster than the roughly 700-donor mean. In a later analysis, about 17,000 TCR beta sequences were associated with specific HLA alleles at a false discovery rate of 0.05. Linkage disequilibrium might explain the correlated functional status among segregating V segments, but an unknown experimental factor could not be ruled out. A later analysis found that HLA-associated TCR beta chains were more clonally expanded and had lower generation probabilities than equally common non-associated chains. In an earlier analysis of some 550 of the donors, most TCR beta V segments were observed in productive rearrangements about 87% or about 30% of the time, broadly matching IMGT annotations. The earlier analysis of nearly 600 of the donors excluded 15 to 20 rarely observed V segments, including chromosome 9 orphons, because counts were too low. In a later analysis, TCR association rates were found to vary across HLA loci, with the most associated TCRs seen for DRB1 alleles and the fewest for HLA-C alleles. According to a later analysis, parvovirus B19, influenza, CMV and Epstein-Barr virus appeared linked to several top co-occurrence clusters. The study listed 164 TCR beta chains as associated with cytomegalovirus. Presence/absence analyses assumed roughly uniform sequencing depth across donors, an assumption that may not hold. A group of highly shared sequence variants was considered likely to be a technical artifact of the sequencing pipeline. A few of the identified cytomegalovirus-associated TCR beta chains were confirmed in vitro to be specific for cytomegalovirus antigens.

The cohort was made up of several hundred healthy bone marrow donors. At the time of sampling, all cohort members were nominally healthy, though unrecorded immune exposures were likely present. The donor tested CMV seropositive, placing the donor among the roughly 300 seropositive members of the cohort. Every donor gave a peripheral blood sample, and the peripheral blood mononuclear cells from that sample were used for TCR beta sequencing. Genomic DNA was extracted from the blood cell samples with the Qiagen DNeasy Blood Extraction Kit. With regard to this clone: Its cognate antigen has yet to be identified. No much larger clone is present one base from it, and per-base qualities are unavailable.

CDR1 and CDR2, per the germline V gene, are MNHNS and SASEGT. The CDR3 has 14 amino acids, counting the end cysteine and phenylalanine. Only CDR3 DNA remains: 42 bases, in frame from the first base. The library was prepared using the immunoSEQ multiplex PCR assay. The multiplex PCR relied on a mix of 60 forward primers for TCR Vbeta segments and 13 reverse primers for TCR Jbeta segments. Amplification of the CDR3 region of rearranged TCR beta genes was performed with a multiplex PCR assay on genomic DNA. On the Illumina HiSeq System, the amplified TCR beta libraries were sequenced as 87-base-pair reads. The study's processing was this. In a later analysis, tens of millions of unique TCR beta chains were counted across the roughly 670 repertoires, and about 10 million of these chains were shared by at least two donors. To remove PCR and sequencing errors, raw reads were error-corrected and collapsed into unique sequences using a nearest-neighbor algorithm that merged closely related sequences. CDR3 sequences were aligned to IMGT reference sequences to assign V, D and J gene segments. For a sequence to be retained, a match of at least six nucleotides to both a V gene segment and a J gene segment was required. Rearrangements were called productive when the CDR3 lacked stop codons and stayed in frame with V and J; all others were non-productive. CDR3 was defined by IMGT convention, running from the second conserved V-encoded cysteine to the conserved J-encoded phenylalanine. Sequences without an unambiguous match to a single V gene segment were excluded from the earlier analysis of approximately 600 of the donors. In an earlier analysis of approximately 550 of the donors, V segments were called functional above 56.7% productive rearrangements and were called segregating when the between-donor standard deviation exceeded 5%. To diagnose cytomegalovirus status from the catalog of TCR beta chain sequences, a statistical classification framework was built. In a later analysis, TCR nucleotide sequences were compared against IMGT/GENE-DB human TR gene sequences so that V and J genes could be assigned. The TCRdist pipeline was used in a later analysis to assign CDR3 sequences and most-parsimonious VDJ recombination scenarios. In a later analysis, each TCR beta chain was defined by its CDR3 amino acid sequence together with its V-gene family, and reads without a unique V-gene family were excluded. To address suspected cross-contamination and a sequencing artifact, a later analysis removed some 620 highly shared, low-generation-probability nucleotide sequences. In a later analysis, a clonal expansion index for each public chain was calculated from normalized within-repertoire ranks of inferred template counts. A later analysis computed generation probabilities with a VDJ recombination model fitted to out-of-frame rearrangements, and checked the results against IGoR. In a later analysis, hypergeometric tests were used to score TCR-TCR, TCR-HLA and TCR-CMV co-occurrence, with a repertoire-size bias correction applied to TCR pairs. A later analysis estimated false discovery rates by permuting HLA or CMV assignments 20 times. In a later analysis, co-occurring TCRs were grouped with DBSCAN, and TCRdist sequence similarity was added when clustering was performed within HLA-allele-positive subsets. Co-occurrence clustering excluded repertoires with fewer than 30,000 or more than 120,000 public chains, plus five with anomalous nucleotide sharing. This immuneACCESS table, as held by TCRdb, lists in-frame sequences with V and J called but not all clones. Of the missing ones, under half trace to an unresolved V gene in checked studies; the others have no known cause. V and J calls and clone size come straight from that table; D and trimming were deduced from the DNA. This sample gives about 130,000 clones in total; around 78% of them show up just once. Of the sample, 1.8% falls within the top ten clones.

The TCR originated in a female donor in good health and CMV-seropositive. What was sequenced was PBMCs. The V and J genes are TRBV6-1 and TRBJ2-5, with the D gene call left open. The closer fit of TRBJ2-7 to the DNA end suggests the J call may be wrong. The nucleotides read TGTGCCAGCAGGCCAGTTGGCGAGAGGTACGAGCAGTACTTC. The translation is CASRPVGERYEQYF.